This TCR beta chain appears in the sequencing data of a study of read filtering for tumor transcriptome and immune sequencing. In the study overall: Per sample, TCR-region reads ranged about 4 to 10.27 million by IR-seq, roughly 75 to 1,400 by RNA-seq. Study-wide results and limits: Without single-read clonotypes, shared clonotype proportions correlated more between IR-seq and RNA-seq. Even smaller IR-seq throughput identified most shared clonotypes. About four fifths of IR-seq clonotypes had a single read, yet these held approximately 3.5% of reads.

Germline V gene sequence: CDR1 MDHEN, CDR2 SYDVKM. The CDR3 is 12 residues long. Molecular barcoded adaptors covering alpha/delta and beta/gamma chains were used on approximately 400 ng RNA. Using its own MiXCR run on the reads, TCRdb lists one record per CDR3 protein. Seen here are tens of thousands of distinct CDR3 sequences, more than 20% observed once, and the top ten hold approximately 18%. This clonotype showed up many times. Antigen specificity is unknown. One end of the junction varies from germline; a read error may be responsible. Sequenced material: a population of CD138-negative cells sorted from bone marrow. This receptor was taken from a donor at least 40 years old with multiple myeloma. The J gene is TRBJ1-4, the V gene TRBV28; the D is unclear. The CDR3 region is CASSASRVSPGF. The CDR3 DNA reads TGTGCCAGCAGTGCTAGCCGGGTTTCCCCGGGGTTT.